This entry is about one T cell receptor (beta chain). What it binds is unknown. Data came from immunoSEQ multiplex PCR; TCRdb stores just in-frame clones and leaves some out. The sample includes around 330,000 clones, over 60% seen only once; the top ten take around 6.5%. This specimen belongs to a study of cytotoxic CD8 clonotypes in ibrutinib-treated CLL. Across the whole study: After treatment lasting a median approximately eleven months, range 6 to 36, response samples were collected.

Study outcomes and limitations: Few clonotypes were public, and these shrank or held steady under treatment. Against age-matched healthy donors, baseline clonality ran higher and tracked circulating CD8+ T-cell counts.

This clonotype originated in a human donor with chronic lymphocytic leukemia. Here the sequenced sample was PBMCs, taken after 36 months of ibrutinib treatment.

CDR3 bases: TGCAGCGTTGATCCCAGCGGGAGTGTGCAGTTCTTC. Protein sequence: CSVDPSGSVQFF. The chain recombines TRBV29-1 with TRBJ2-1; 8 bases line up with TRBD2. J lost 12 bases, V lost 3 bases, and 7 bases had no gene match. Germline V gene data show CDR1 as SQVTM and CDR2 as ANQGSEA. This CDR3 is 12 amino acids long.